This TCR beta chain was profiled in a study of T-cell memory formation after mild COVID-19 (dated by TCRdb to the early 2020s). As for the study more broadly: TCR sequence clusters from the two donors were largely donor specific. Longitudinal TCRalpha and TCRbeta repertoire sequencing tracked T-cell clones expanding and contracting after mild COVID-19 in a couple of donors. The cohort comprised two young, previously healthy adult volunteers, one female and one male.

The sequencing machine was an Illumina NovaSeq 6000. TCRalpha and TCRbeta cDNA libraries were built by 5'RACE with constant-segment primers, adding sample barcodes and unique molecular identifiers. RNA was extracted from every sample with Trizol reagent. Amplification of the libraries took two PCR steps, and the second step added a second sample barcode plus Illumina TruSeq adapters. Sequencing of the libraries was done on an Illumina NovaSeq, producing 2 x 150 bp paired-end reads. The study's own analysis went as follows. With migec v1.2.7, reads were demultiplexed and then collapsed into UMI-guided consensus sequences. Using mixcr v2.1.11, the UMI consensuses were aligned to TRA and TRB V and J templates and assembled into clonotypes. Clonotypes were classified as expanded or contracted when called significant by both edgeR and NoisET, with noise models trained on biological replicates. For edgeR calls, a false discovery rate-adjusted p below 0.01 and a log2 fold-change threshold of 1 were applied. As an exploratory analysis of dynamics, PCA with hierarchical clustering was applied to max-normalized trajectories of the 1000 most abundant clonotypes. Separately sequenced CD4+ and CD8+ repertoires were used to assign the CD4 or CD8 phenotype of responding clones. In TCRdb, the public reads were trimmed at Q25 with fastp and aligned with MiXCR, with productive beta chains retained. Rows with a matching CDR3 protein are joined into one entry that keeps the most common DNA and genes. TCRdb, not the original authors, processed these V and J calls. Within this sample are about 150,000 distinct CDR3 sequences, with 13% of them counted one time only. The top ten hold 2.5% to 3.5% of the sample.

Ficoll-Paque density gradient centrifugation was the method used to isolate PBMCs. Taken from the germline V gene (reference sequence), the CDR1 and CDR2 loops are LNHDA and SQIVND. V was cut back by 6 bases and J by 7 bases, leaving a gap of 16 bases between them. The CDR3 measures 14 amino acids from cysteine to phenylalanine. The sequence is cut down to CDR3 DNA, 42 bases in frame from base 1. The investigation overall reported the following: Contracting CD4+ clones were found mainly in CM and EM memory subsets, while CD8+ clones were enriched in EMRA. Only two mild cases were covered by the study, and larger cohorts that include severe cases with pre-infection samples were considered necessary. Some responding clones were found in pre-infection memory, which suggests that pre-existing cross-reactive memory T cells took part in the SARS-CoV-2 response. From day 15 to 85, contracting clones showed balanced CD4/CD8 phenotypes, whereas a second wave of clones that expanded from day 15 to 37 leaned towards CD4+. Whether the second-wave clones peaking on day 37 were SARS-CoV-2 specific was not confirmed.

Comment on this clonotype: Its antigen target is currently unknown. The sample holds no much larger clone one base away, and base qualities are not on file.

The source of this sequence is a man between 18 and 29 years old who had mild COVID-19 (a few samples of this study predate the infection). The sample titles of this study are shuffled in the database, so cell type and time point are left out; the donor was told from shared clones. Sequences were obtained from PBMCs or a T cell subset sorted from them (not recorded which). The V and J genes are TRBV19 and TRBJ1-5, and the D gene may be TRBD1, 6 bases matching. The sequenced DNA: TGTGCCAGTAGGACCAACAGGGATGGCCAGCCCCAGCATTTT. The translation is CASRTNRDGQPQHF.